This entry lists 10 T cell receptor beta chains sequenced from one sample in a study of HIV-infected children after antiretroviral therapy interruption. Described treatment: PENTA 11 planned treatment interruption arm or continuous ART arm. RNA-based 3' RACE libraries used unique molecular identifiers. From the 3' RACE reads, TCRdb called clonotypes with MiXCR, one entry per CDR3 protein. The sample records 70,000 to 90,000 distinct CDR3 sequences, about 7% being singletons. Sequenced material: CD45RA+ CD4+ T cells from PBMCs, pooled from several time points, taken from a donor given antiretroviral therapy, either interrupted or continuous. This sample's subset: naive CD4+ CD45RA+ CD45RO- T cells. The receptors originated from a pool of human donors with HIV.

In its sample, this clonotype was seen a few times. V usage is TRBV11-2 and J usage is TRBJ1-5; D remains unclear. Looked up from germline, CDR1 is SGHAT and CDR2 is FQNNGV. The CDR3 is 13 amino acids. Trimming left V 1 base short and J 4 bases short, with 5 bases between. CDR3 protein: CASSLAANQPQHF. CDR3 DNA sequence: TGTGCCAGCAGCTTAGCAGCGAATCAGCCCCAGCATTTT.

The V and J genes are TRBV20-1 and TRBJ1-1; D is undetermined. The germline CDR1 and CDR2 sequences are DFQATT and SNEGSKA (reference sequence). Trimming stripped 4 bases from V and 9 bases from J, with 27 bases between. The CDR3 sequence is 16 residues long. Written as DNA, the CDR3 is TGCAGTGCTACGTCCGGAACGAGATGGCTGCCTCAACAAGCTTTCTTT. Its translation: CSATSGTRWLPQQAFF.

The rearrangement joins TRBV6-4 to TRBJ2-3, with D hard to call. The germline V gene encodes CDR1 MRHNA and CDR2 SNTAGT. The CDR3 has 12 residues. V lost 5 bases and J 6 bases, leaving 9 bases between the germline ends. The DNA for the CDR3 is TGTGCCAGCAGTCCCACCGGGGATACGCAGTATTTT. It translates to CASSPTGDTQYF.

There are many counts of this clonotype. At one boundary the junction diverges from the germline segment, which might be a read error. This chain links TRBV4-2 with TRBJ2-3, with TRBD1 matching over 11 bases. Germline CDR1 and CDR2: LGHNA and YNFKEQ. CDR3 length equals 14 residues. CDR3 loop: CASSQGGQGETLYF. As DNA, the CDR3 is TGTGCCAGCAGCCAAGGGGGACAGGGGGAAACGCTGTATTTT.

Many counts were recorded for this clonotype. The V and J genes are TRBV7-2 and TRBJ1-5; no firm D call. The CDR3 sequence is 13 residues long. Germline CDR1 is SGHTA and CDR2 is FQGNSA. V lost 5 bases, J lost 5 bases, and 10 bases lay in between. This chain's CDR3 is CASSLVEDQPQHF. In DNA form, the CDR3 reads TGTGCCAGCAGCCTCGTGGAGGATCAGCCCCAGCATTTT. The whole variable domain, remainder taken from reference TRBV7-2 and TRBJ1-5, is GAGVSQSPSNKVTEKGKDVELRCDPISGHTALYWYRQSLGQGLEFLIYFQGNSAPDKSGLPSDRFSAERTGGSVSTLTIQRTQQEDSAVYLCASSLVEDQPQHFGDGTRLSIL.

This clonotype has a count of ten or more. V is TRBV29-1 and J is TRBJ2-7; the D call may be TRBD1 or TRBD2 (5 bases each). Germline V CDR1 and CDR2: SQVTM, ANQGSEA. There are 13 residues in the CDR3. V lost 4 bases, J lost 3 bases, and 13 bases lay in between. The CDR3: CSVVLGPLYEQYF. CDR3 nucleotide sequence: TGCAGCGTTGTGCTGGGACCACTCTACGAGCAGTACTTC.

This clonotype was seen many times. The chain links TRBV30 to TRBJ2-7; perhaps TRBD2 as D (5 bases). The V end lost 5 bases, the J end lost 4 bases, and 9 bases lay between the germline ends. The CDR3 is 11 amino acids. Looked up from germline, CDR1 is GTSNPN and CDR2 is SVGIG (reference sequence). The CDR3 protein is CAWEGLYEQYF. The CDR3 nucleotides are TGTGCCTGGGAGGGTCTATACGAGCAGTACTTC.

This clonotype has just a few counts. The rearrangement links TRBV27 to TRBJ2-1; 7 nucleotides match TRBD1. Germline lookup yields CDR1 MNHEY and CDR2 SMNVEV (reference sequence). J gave up 3 bases and V 2 bases, and 1 base lay outside the gene matches. The CDR3 has 14 residues. This chain's CDR3 is CASSLRGRYNEQFF. The CDR3 nucleotides are TGTGCCAGCAGTTTAAGGGGGCGCTACAATGAGCAGTTCTTC.

The J gene is TRBJ2-5, the V gene TRBV4-2; 7 bases map to TRBD2. The V gene end was trimmed by 4 bases and the J gene end by 2 bases; junction bases not matched to a gene: 16. The germline gives CDR1 LGHNA, CDR2 YNFKEQ. The CDR3 has 18 residues. CDR3 region: CASSPYERGPGGQETQYF. Written as DNA, the CDR3 is TGTGCCAGCAGCCCGTACGAAAGGGGCCCGGGGGGACAAGAGACCCAGTACTTC.

This chain connects TRBV29-1 to TRBJ2-1, with D perhaps TRBD1 (6 bases). CDR1 is SQVTM, CDR2 ANQGSEA, per germline. This CDR3 comprises 12 residues. V lost 5 bases, J lost 9 bases, and 14 bases lay in between. The CDR3 here is CSVKTGAGEQFF. In nucleotides, the CDR3 is TGCAGCGTTAAGACAGGTGCTGGTGAGCAGTTCTTC.